This TCR beta chain originates from a study of T-cell memory formation after mild COVID-19. As for the study in general: TCR clusters were largely donor specific. Overall study results and limits: Mainly in CM and EM were contracting CD4+ clones; CD8+ were in EMRA. Confirmation was lacking for SARS-CoV-2 specificity of second-wave clones that peaked on day 37.

V gave up 3 bases and J gave up 1 base, with 11 bases separating them. Germline V gene lookup returns CDR1 LGHNA and CDR2 YNFKEQ. The CDR3 is 15 amino acids. TCRdb processed the 5' RACE reads anew with MiXCR; each CDR3 protein has one entry. Of 250,000 to 350,000 distinct CDR3 sequences listed, about 15% are singletons. This clonotype was picked up one time. Antigen: not known. The V and J genes are TRBV4-2 and TRBJ2-3; D might be TRBD1 (5 bases). Sequencing used PBMCs or a T cell subset sorted from them (not recorded which). The source of this sequence is a man aged 18 to 30 who had mild COVID-19 (a few samples of this study predate the infection). Cell type and time point are not known. The CDR3, as DNA: TGTGCCAGCAGCCAGCTTCTGACAGGCACAGATACGCAGTATTTT. Protein: CASSQLLTGTDTQYF.